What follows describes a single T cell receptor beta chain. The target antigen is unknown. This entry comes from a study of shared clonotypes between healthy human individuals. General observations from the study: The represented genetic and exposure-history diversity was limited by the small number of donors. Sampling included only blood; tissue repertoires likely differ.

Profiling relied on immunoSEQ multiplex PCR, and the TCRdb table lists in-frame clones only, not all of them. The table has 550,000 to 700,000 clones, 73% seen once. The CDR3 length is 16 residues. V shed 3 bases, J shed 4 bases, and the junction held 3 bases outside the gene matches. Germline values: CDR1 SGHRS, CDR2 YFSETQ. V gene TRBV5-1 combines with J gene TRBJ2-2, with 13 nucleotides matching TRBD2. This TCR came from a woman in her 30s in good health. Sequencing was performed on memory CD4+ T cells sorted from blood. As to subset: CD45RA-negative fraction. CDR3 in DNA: TGCGCCAGCAGCTGGACTAGCGGGAGCGGCACCGGGGAGCTGTTTTTT. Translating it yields CASSWTSGSGTGELFF.